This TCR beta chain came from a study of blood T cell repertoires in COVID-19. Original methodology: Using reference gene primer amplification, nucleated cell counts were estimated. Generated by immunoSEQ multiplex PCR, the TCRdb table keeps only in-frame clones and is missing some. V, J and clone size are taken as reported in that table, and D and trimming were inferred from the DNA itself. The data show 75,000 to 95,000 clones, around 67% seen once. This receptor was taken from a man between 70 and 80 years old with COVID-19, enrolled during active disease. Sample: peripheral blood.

This CDR3 reads CASSVAGLGDTQYF. Here the CDR3 DNA reads TGTGCCAGCAGCGTAGCGGGACTAGGAGATACGCAGTATTTT. The chain carries TRBV9 and TRBJ2-3, with TRBD2 matching 8 bases. Per germline, CDR1 SGDLS and CDR2 YYNGEE. This CDR3 is 14 amino acids long. The trim removed 0 bases at V and 5 bases at J, leaving 2 bases unmatched.